This passage covers 14 T cell receptor beta chains from one sample sequenced in a study of T cells in Graves' hyperthyroidism and ophthalmopathy. Amplified regions were TCR beta CDR3 sequences from RNA transcripts. Using the HTBI primer set, a first-round RT-PCR was run on the TCR CDR3. TCRdb called the multiplex PCR reads again in MiXCR, with one record for every CDR3 protein. The sample has hundreds of thousands of distinct CDR3 sequences, roughly 14% seen once; the top ten hold 5.8%. The material sequenced was blood. Every receptor here comes from a woman in her 30s with Graves' hyperthyroidism that later progressed to Graves' ophthalmopathy.

The chain combines TRBV6-1 with TRBJ1-5, with D perhaps matching TRBD1 (5 bases). This CDR3 has 14 amino acids. CDR1 and CDR2 from the germline V gene are MNHNS and SASEGT. The V and J ends lost 4 bases and 4 bases respectively, with 11 bases between them. The CDR3 bases are TGTGCCAGCAGTGCGGGGCAAATTAATCAGCCCCAGCATTTT. Translated: CASSAGQINQPQHF.

This clonotype was seen many times. This rearrangement joins TRBV2 to TRBJ2-1, with 12 nucleotides matching TRBD2. This CDR3 has 13 amino acids. V gave up 7 bases and J gave up 6 bases; unmatched junction bases: 1. The germline CDR1 and CDR2 sequences are SNHLY and FYNNEI. In DNA form, the CDR3 reads TGTGCCAGCACGGGACTAGCGGGCAATGAGCAGTTCTTC. This translates into CASTGLAGNEQFF.

This clonotype was seen ten or more times. The CDR3 bases are TGTGCCAGCAAGCCTCTGGGGGATGAGCAGTTCTTC. This codes for CASKPLGDEQFF. The chain employs TRBV27 and TRBJ2-1; D is tentatively TRBD1 or TRBD2 (5 bases each). The germline gives CDR1 MNHEY, CDR2 SMNVEV (reference sequence). Trimming stripped 7 bases from V and 8 bases from J, with 12 bases between. The length of the CDR3 is 12 residues.

This clonotype has more than one count but fewer than ten. A single base separates this from a much larger clone, so it may be a read error. The chain joins TRBV27 to TRBJ2-1, with no clear D. Germline-derived CDR1 and CDR2 are MNHEY and SMNVEV (reference sequence). The length of the CDR3 is 14 residues. DNA for the CDR3: TGTGCCAGCAGTCCCCCGAATAGCTACCATGAGCAGCTCTTC. It codes for CASSPPNSYHEQLF.

This clonotype was observed at least ten times. The chain is built from TRBV3-1 and TRBJ2-1, with a possible D match to TRBD2 (6 bases). This CDR3 is 15 amino acids long. V lost 4 bases, J lost 3 bases, and 13 bases lay in between. Germline V gives CDR1 LGHDT, CDR2 YNNKEL (reference sequence). The CDR3, as DNA: TGTGCCAGCAGCCCCTGGGACTCTTTCTACAATGAGCAGTTCTTC. It codes for CASSPWDSFYNEQFF.

Worth noting for this clonotype: A read error may produce the germline difference seen at one junction end. This chain links TRBV5-1 with TRBJ2-1, with 11 nucleotides matching TRBD2. Germline V gives CDR1 SGHRS, CDR2 YFSETQ. This CDR3 is 15 amino acids long. DNA for the CDR3: TGCGCCAGCAGCTTGGGACTAGCGGGATACAATGAGCAGTCCTTC. Translated: CASSLGLAGYNEQSF.

At least ten counts were recorded for this clonotype. V gene TRBV7-9 combines with J gene TRBJ1-4, with D hard to call. The V gene lost 2 bases and the J gene lost 8 bases, with 9 bases spanning the gap. CDR3 length equals 13 residues. Germline lookup yields CDR1 SEHNR and CDR2 FQNEAQ (reference sequence). The CDR3: CASSLNQDEKLFF. As DNA, the CDR3 is TGTGCCAGCAGCTTAAACCAGGACGAAAAACTGTTTTTT.

This clonotype has ten or more counts. The gene calls are TRBV19 and TRBJ1-2, with a tentative D call TRBD1 (5 bases). The germline gives CDR1 LNHDA, CDR2 SQIVND (reference sequence). V was cut by 6 bases and J by 5 bases, with 16 bases left in between. The CDR3 extends over 14 amino acids. CDR3 sequence (DNA): TGTGCCAGTAGGGGGGACGCAAAACTATATGGCTACACCTTC. This sequence encodes CASRGDAKLYGYTF. Filled out from reference TRBV19 and TRBJ1-2, the complete variable domain reads DGGITQSPKYLFRKEGQNVTLSCEQNLNHDAMYWYRQDPGQGLRLIYYSQIVNDFQKGDIAEGYSVSREKKESFPLTVTSAQKNPTAFYLCASRGDAKLYGYTFGSGTRLTVV.

There are a few counts of this clonotype. The rearrangement uses TRBV6-1 and TRBJ1-1, with a weak D call TRBD1 (6 bases). The CDR3 is made up of 11 amino acids. Between the trimmed V and J ends, which lost 6 bases and 8 bases, there was a span of 10 bases. CDR1 is MNHNS and CDR2 is SASEGT in the germline V gene. The CDR3 sequence: CASRWGAEAFF. The CDR3 region has the DNA TGTGCCAGCAGATGGGGGGCGGAAGCTTTCTTT.

This clonotype appeared a few times. V gene TRBV9 combines with J gene TRBJ2-5; the D gene is possibly TRBD1 (5 bases). CDR1 and CDR2 (germline): SGDLS, YYNGEE. V dropped 2 bases and J dropped 2 bases, with 16 bases sitting between them. The CDR3 contains 16 residues. CDR3 coding DNA: TGTGCCAGCAGCGTCAACCTGGACAACGGGCAAGAGACCCAGTACTTC. Its translation: CASSVNLDNGQETQYF.

The rearrangement uses TRBV5-1 and TRBJ2-1; the D is unclear. The CDR3 has 14 residues. Germline values: CDR1 SGHRS, CDR2 YFSETQ. The ends were cut back, 5 bases at V and 0 bases at J, with 9 bases in the middle. The CDR3 protein is CASRPDGSYNEQFF. The CDR3 nucleotides read TGCGCCAGCAGGCCGGACGGCTCCTACAATGAGCAGTTCTTC.

This clonotype was detected a few times. V is TRBV10-2 and J is TRBJ2-3; possible D gene TRBD2, 5 bases. This CDR3 contains 12 residues. Germline CDR1 WSHSY, CDR2 SAAADI. The germline V and J ends were trimmed by 3 bases and 6 bases, with 7 bases remaining between them. CDR3 nucleotides: TGCGCCAGCAGTGACACGGGGGATACGCAGTATTTT. It translates to CASSDTGDTQYF.

This clonotype was seen ten or more times. The chain recombines TRBV6-2 or TRBV6-3 with TRBJ1-5; tentative D call: TRBD1 (6 bases). The V gene lost 8 bases and the J gene lost 4 bases, with 18 bases spanning the gap. The germline CDR1 and CDR2 sequences are MNHEY and SVGEGT. This CDR3 contains 15 residues. CDR3 DNA: TGTGCCAGCGGGGTCCCCCGGGACAAGAATCAGCCCCAGCATTTT. This gives the protein CASGVPRDKNQPQHF.

The rearrangement joins TRBV18 to TRBJ2-7; D is ambiguous. Trimming pared 2 bases from V and 0 bases from J, leaving 11 bases between. This CDR3 has 15 residues. CDR1 is KGHSH and CDR2 is LQKENI in the germline V gene. DNA for the CDR3: TGTGCCAGCTCACCAAGGGCGATCAGCTCCTACGAGCAGTACTTC. It translates to CASSPRAISSYEQYF.